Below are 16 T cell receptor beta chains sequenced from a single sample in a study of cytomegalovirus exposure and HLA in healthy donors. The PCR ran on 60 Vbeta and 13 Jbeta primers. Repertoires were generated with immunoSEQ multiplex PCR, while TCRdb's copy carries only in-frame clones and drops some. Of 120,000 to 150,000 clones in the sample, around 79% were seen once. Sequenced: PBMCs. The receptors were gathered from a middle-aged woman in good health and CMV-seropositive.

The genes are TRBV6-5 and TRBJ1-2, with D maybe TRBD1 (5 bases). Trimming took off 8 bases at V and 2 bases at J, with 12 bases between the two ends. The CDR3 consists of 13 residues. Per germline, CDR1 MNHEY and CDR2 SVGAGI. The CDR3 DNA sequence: TGTGCCAGCTCTGTGACAGTGAACTATGGCTACACCTTC. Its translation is CASSVTVNYGYTF.

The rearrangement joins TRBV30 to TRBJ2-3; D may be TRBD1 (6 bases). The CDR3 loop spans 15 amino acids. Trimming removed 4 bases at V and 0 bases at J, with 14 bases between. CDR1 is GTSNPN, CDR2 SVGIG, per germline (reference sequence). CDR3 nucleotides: TGTGCCTGGATGACAGGACAATCTAGCACAGATACGCAGTATTTT. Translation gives CAWMTGQSSTDTQYF.

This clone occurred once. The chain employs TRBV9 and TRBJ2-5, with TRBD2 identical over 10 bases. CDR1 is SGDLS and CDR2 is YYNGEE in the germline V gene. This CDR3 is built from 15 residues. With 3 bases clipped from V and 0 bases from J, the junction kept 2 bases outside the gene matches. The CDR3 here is CASSERGGYQETQYF. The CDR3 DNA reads TGTGCCAGCAGCGAGCGGGGGGGTTACCAAGAGACCCAGTACTTC.

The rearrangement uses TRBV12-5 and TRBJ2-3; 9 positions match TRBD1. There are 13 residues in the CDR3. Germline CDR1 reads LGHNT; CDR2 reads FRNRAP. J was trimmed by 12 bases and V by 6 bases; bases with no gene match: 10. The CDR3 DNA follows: TGTGCTAGTGGATCCCCGAAGGGACAGGGTCAGTATTTT. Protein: CASGSPKGQGQYF.

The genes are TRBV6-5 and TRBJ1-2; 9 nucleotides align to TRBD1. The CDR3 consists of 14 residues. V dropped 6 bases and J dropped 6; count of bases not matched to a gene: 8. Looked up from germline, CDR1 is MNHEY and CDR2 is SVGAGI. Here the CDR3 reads CASSRGTGRNGYTF. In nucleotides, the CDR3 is TGTGCCAGCAGCCGAGGGACAGGGAGGAATGGCTACACCTTC.

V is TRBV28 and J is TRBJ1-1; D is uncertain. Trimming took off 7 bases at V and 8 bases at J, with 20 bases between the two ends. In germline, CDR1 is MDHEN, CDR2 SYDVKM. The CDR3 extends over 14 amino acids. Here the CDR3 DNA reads TGTGCCAGCATAAAACCAACCGGACTCCCAGAAGCTTTCTTT. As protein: CASIKPTGLPEAFF.

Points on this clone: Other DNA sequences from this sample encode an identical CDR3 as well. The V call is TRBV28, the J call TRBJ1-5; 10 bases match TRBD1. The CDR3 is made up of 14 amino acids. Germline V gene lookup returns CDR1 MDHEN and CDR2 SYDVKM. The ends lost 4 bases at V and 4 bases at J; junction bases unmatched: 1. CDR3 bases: TGTGCCAGCAGTTCGGGACAGGGGAATCAGCCCCAGCATTTT. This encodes CASSSGQGNQPQHF. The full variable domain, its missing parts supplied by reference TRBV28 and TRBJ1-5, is DVKVTQSSRYLVKRTGEKVFLECVQDMDHENMFWYRQDPGLGLRLIYFSYDVKMKEKGDIPEGYSVSREKKERFSLILESASTNQTSMYLCASSSGQGNQPQHFGDGTRLSIL.

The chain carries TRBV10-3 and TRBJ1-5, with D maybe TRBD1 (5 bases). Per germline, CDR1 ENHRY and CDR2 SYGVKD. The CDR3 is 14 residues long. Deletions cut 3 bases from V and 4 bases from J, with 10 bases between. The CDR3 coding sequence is TGTGCCATCAGTGAAGGGACTGGTAATCAGCCCCAGCATTTT. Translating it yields CAISEGTGNQPQHF.

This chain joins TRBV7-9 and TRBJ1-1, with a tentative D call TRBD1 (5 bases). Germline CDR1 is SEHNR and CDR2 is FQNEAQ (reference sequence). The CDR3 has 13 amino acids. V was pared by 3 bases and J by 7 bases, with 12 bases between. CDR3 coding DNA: TGTGCCAGCAGCTTCTATGCGGGGGGTGAAGCTTTCTTT. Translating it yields CASSFYAGGEAFF. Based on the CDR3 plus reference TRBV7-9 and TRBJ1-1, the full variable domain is DTGVSQNPRHKITKRGQNVTFRCDPISEHNRLYWYRQTLGQGPEFLTYFQNEAQLEKSRLLSDRFSAERPKGSFSTLEIQRTEQGDSAMYLCASSFYAGGEAFFGQGTRLTVV.

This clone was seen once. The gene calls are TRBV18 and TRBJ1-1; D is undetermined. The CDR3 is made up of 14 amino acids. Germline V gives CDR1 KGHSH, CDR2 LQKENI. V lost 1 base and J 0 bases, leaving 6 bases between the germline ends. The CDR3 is CASSPQELNTEAFF. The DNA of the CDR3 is TGTGCCAGCTCACCACAGGAGTTGAACACTGAAGCTTTCTTT.

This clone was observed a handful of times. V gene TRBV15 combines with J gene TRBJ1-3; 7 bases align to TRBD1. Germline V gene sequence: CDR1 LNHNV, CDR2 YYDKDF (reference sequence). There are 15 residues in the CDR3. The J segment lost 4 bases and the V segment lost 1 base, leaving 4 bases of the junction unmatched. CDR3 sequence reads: CATSRVRGSGNTIYF. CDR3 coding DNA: TGTGCCACCAGCAGAGTCAGGGGGTCCGGAAACACCATATATTTT.

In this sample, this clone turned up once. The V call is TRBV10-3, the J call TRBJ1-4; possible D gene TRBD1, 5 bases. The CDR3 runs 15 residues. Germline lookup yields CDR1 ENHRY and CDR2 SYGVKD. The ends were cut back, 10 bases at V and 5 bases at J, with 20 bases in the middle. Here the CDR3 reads CATRGGSLGNEKLFF. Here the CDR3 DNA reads TGTGCCACGCGGGGGGGGTCTCTTGGAAATGAAAAACTGTTTTTT.

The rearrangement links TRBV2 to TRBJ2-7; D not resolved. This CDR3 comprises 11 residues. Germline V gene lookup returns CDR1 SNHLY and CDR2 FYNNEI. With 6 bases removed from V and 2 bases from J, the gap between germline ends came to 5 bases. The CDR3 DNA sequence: TGTGCCAGCAGGGAGACCTACGAGCAGTACTTC. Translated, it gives CASRETYEQYF.

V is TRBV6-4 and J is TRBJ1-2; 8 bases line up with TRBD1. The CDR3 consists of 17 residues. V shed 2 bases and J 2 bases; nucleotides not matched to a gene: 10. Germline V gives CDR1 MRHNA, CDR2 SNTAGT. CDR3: CASSDIRPGQANYGYTF. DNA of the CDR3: TGTGCCAGCAGTGACATTCGCCCGGGACAGGCGAACTATGGCTACACCTTC.

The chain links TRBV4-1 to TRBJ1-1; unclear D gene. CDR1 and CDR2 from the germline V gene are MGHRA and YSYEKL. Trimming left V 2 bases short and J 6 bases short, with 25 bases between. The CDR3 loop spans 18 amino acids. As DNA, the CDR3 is TGCGCCAGCAGCCAACCCATGGCGGGGTGGCATTGGACGGCTGAAGCTTTCTTT. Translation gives CASSQPMAGWHWTAEAFF.

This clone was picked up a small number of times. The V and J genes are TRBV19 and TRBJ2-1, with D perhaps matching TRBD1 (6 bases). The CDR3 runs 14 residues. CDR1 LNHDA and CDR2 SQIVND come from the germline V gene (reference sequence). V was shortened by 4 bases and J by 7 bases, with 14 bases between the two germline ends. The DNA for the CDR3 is TGTGCCAGTAGTACGCAGGGGATTTCGAATGAGCAGTTCTTC. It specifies CASSTQGISNEQFF.